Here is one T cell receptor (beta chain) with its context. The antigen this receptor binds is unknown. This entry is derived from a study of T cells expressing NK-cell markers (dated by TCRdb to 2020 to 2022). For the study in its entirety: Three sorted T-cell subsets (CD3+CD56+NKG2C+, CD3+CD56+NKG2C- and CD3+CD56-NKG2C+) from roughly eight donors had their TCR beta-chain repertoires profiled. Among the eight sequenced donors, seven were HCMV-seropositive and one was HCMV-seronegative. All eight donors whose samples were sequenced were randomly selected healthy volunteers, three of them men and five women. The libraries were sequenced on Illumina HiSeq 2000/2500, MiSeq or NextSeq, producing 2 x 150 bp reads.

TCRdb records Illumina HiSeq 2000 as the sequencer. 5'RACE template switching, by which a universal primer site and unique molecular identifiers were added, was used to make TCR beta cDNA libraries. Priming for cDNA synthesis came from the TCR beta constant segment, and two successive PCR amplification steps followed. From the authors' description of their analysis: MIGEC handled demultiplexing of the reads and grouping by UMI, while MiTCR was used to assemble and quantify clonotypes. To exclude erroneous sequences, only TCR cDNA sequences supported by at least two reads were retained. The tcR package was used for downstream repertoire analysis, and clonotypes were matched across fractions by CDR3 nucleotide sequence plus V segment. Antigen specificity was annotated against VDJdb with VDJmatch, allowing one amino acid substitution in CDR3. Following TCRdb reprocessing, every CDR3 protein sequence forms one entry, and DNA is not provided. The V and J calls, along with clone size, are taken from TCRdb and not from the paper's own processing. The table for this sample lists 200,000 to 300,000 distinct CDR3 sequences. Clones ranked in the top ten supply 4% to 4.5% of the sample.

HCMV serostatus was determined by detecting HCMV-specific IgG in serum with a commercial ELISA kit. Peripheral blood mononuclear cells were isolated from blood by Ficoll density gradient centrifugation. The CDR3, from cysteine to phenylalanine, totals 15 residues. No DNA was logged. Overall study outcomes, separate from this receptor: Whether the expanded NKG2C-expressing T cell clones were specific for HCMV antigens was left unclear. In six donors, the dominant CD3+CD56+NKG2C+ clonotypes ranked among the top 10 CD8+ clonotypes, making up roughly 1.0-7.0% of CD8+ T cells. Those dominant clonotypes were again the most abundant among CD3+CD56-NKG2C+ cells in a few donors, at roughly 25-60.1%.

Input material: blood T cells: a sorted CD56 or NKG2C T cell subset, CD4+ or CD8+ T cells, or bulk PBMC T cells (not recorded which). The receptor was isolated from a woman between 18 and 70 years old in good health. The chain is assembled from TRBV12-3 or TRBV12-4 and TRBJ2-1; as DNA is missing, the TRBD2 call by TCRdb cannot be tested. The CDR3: CASTHGTSSYNEQFF.